The following is a T cell receptor beta chain sequence with its context. Its antigen is as yet unknown. The record originates from a study of identical twins. With V trimmed by 3 bases and J by 10 bases, 10 bases remained unmatched. CDR3 length: 15 residues. Germline V gives CDR1 DFQATT, CDR2 SNEGSKA (reference sequence). TCRdb re-called the 5' RACE reads with MiXCR, one entry per CDR3 protein. Here the sample spans 1.5 million or so distinct CDR3 sequences, more than 30% being singletons. Findings and caveats of the study: There was more out-of-frame TCR alpha sharing in monozygotic twins than models estimated.

This clonotype was obtained from a newborn girl in good health. The rearrangement uses TRBV20-1 and TRBJ2-1; 12 bases align to TRBD2. The sequencing input was cord blood. The CDR3 DNA is TGCAGTGCTAGTCCCGGGACTAGCGGGCGAAGAGAGCAGTTCTTC. It is translated as CSASPGTSGRREQFF.